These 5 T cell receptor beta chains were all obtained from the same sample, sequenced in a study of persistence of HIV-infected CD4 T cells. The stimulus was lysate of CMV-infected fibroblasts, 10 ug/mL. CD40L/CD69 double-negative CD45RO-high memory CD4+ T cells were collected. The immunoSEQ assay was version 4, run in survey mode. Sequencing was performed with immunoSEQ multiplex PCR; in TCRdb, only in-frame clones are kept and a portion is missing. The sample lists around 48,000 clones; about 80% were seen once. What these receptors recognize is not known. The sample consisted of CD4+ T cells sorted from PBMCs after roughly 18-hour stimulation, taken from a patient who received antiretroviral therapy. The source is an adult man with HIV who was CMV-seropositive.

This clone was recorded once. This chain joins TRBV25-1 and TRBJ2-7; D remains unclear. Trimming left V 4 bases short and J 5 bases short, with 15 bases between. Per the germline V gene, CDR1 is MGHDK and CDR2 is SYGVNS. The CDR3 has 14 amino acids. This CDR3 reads CASSVGPLTNEQYF. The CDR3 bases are TGTGCCAGCAGTGTAGGCCCCTTGACGAACGAGCAGTACTTC.

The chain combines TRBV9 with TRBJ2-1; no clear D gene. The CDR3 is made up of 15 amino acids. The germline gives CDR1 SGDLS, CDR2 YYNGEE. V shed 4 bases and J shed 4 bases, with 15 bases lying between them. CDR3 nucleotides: TGTGCCAGCAGCCCCACCCCTGACGGTTACAATGAGCAGTTCTTC. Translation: CASSPTPDGYNEQFF.

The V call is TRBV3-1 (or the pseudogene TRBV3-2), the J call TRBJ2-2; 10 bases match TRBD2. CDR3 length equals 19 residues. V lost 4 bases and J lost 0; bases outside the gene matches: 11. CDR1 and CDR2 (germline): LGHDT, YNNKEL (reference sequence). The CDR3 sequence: CASSRLLAGSIANTGELFF. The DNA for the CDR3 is TGTGCCAGCAGCCGTTTACTAGCGGGGTCTATCGCGAACACCGGGGAGCTGTTTTTT.

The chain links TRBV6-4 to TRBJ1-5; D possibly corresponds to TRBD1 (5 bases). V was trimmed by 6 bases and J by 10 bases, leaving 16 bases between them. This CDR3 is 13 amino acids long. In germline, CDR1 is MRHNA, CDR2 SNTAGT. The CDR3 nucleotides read TGTGCCAGCAGCCAGAGGGCAGGGCAACCCCAGCATTTT. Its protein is CASSQRAGQPQHF.

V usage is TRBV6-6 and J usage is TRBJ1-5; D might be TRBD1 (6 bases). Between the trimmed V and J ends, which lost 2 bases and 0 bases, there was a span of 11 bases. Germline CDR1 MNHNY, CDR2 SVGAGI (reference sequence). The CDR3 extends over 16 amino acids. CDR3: CASSYGAGVSNQPQHF. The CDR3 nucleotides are TGTGCCAGCAGTTACGGGGCAGGGGTTAGCAATCAGCCCCAGCATTTT.